This T cell receptor (beta chain) derives from a study of shared clonotypes between healthy human individuals. Details on this clone: The sample contains more than one DNA sequence encoding this CDR3.

V lost 0 bases and J 1 base, leaving 4 bases between the germline ends. Looked up from germline, CDR1 is SGHRS and CDR2 is YFSETQ. The CDR3 extends over 13 amino acids. Measured with immunoSEQ multiplex PCR; TCRdb has only the in-frame clones, and not every one. The table has about 2,500,000 clones, roughly 92% seen once. The source material was naive CD4+ T cells sorted from blood. Noted subset: CD45RA+ positively selected. V gene TRBV5-1 combines with J gene TRBJ1-2; the D is unclear. This receptor was taken from a man between 18 and 29 years old in good health. The chain's CDR3 is CASSLAGNYGYTF. The CDR3 DNA follows: TGCGCCAGCAGCTTGGCGGGTAACTATGGCTACACCTTC.